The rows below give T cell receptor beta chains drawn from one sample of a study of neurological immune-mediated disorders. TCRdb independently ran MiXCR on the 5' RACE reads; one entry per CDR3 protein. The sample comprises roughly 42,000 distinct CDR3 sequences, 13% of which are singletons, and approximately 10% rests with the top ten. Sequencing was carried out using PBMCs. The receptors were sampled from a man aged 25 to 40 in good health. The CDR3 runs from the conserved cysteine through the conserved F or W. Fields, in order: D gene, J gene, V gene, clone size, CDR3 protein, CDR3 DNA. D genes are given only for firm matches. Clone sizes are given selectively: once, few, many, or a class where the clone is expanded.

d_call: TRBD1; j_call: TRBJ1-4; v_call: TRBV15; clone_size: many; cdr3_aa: CATSRDRVNEKLFF; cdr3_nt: TGTGCCACCAGCAGGGACAGGGTTAATGAAAAACTGTTTTTT
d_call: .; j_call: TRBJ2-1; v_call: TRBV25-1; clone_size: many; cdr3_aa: CASSEVRGSSGGSSYNEQFF; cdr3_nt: TGTGCCAGCAGTGAAGTTCGTGGGAGTAGCGGAGGAAGCTCCTACAATGAGCAGTTCTTC
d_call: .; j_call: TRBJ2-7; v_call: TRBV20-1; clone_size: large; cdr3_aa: CSARSGLLASVDYEQYF; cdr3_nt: TGCAGTGCTCGCTCGGGACTTTTGGCTAGCGTTGACTACGAGCAGTACTTC
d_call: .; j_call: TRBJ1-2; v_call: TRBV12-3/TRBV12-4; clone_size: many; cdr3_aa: CASSTGPGYGYTF; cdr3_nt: TGTGCCAGCAGTACGGGCCCGGGCTATGGCTACACCTTC
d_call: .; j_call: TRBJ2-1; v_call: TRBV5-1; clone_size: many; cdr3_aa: CASSLEFNGNEQFF; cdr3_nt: TGCGCCAGCAGCTTGGAGTTTAATGGGAATGAGCAGTTCTTC
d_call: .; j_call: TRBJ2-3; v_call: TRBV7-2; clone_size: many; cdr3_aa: CASSLLSAPDTQYF; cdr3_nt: TGTGCCAGCAGCTTATTGTCAGCCCCGGATACGCAGTATTTT
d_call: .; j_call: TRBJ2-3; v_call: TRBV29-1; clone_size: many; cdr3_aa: CSVEVLGTDTQYF; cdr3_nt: TGCAGCGTTGAGGTGCTAGGCACAGATACGCAGTATTTT
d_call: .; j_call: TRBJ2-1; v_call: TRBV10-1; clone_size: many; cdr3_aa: CASSERAGSSYNEQFF; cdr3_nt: TGCGCCAGCAGTGAGAGGGCAGGCAGCTCCTACAATGAGCAGTTCTTC
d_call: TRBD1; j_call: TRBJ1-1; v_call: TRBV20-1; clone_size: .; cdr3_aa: CSWSTGGLNTEAFF; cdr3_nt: TGCAGTTGGAGCACAGGGGGATTGAACACTGAAGCTTTCTTT
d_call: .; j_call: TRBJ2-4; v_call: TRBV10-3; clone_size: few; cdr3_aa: CAISESVAKNIQYF; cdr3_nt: TGTGCCATCAGTGAGTCTGTAGCCAAAAACATTCAGTACTTC
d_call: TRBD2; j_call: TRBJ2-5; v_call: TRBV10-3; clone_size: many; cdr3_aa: CAIKGGRGEETQYF; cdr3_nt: TGTGCCATCAAAGGCGGGAGAGGGGAAGAGACCCAGTACTTC
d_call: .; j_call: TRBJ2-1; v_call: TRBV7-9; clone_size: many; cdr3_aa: CASSLLRGSYNEQFF; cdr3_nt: TGTGCCAGCAGCTTACTGCGTGGTTCCTACAATGAGCAGTTCTTC
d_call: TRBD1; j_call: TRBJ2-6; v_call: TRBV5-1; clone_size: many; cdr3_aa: CASSLDRASGANVLTF; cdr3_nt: TGCGCCAGCAGCCTGGACAGGGCCTCTGGGGCCAACGTCCTGACTTTC
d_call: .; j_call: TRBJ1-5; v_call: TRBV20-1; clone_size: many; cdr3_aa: CSATVARNNNNQPQHF; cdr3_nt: TGCAGTGCTACCGTTGCCAGAAATAATAACAATCAGCCCCAGCATTTT
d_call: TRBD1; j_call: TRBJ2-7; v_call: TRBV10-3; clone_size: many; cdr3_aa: CATLGQGITYEQYF; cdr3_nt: TGTGCCACCCTGGGACAGGGGATTACCTACGAGCAGTACTTC
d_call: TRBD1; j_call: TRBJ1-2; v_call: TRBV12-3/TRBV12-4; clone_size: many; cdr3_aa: CASSEQGLYYGYTF; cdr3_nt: TGTGCCAGCAGCGAACAGGGGCTGTACTATGGCTACACCTTC
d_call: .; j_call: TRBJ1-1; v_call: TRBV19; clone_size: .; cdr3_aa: CASSSFILGPNTEAFF; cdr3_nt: TGTGCCAGTAGTTCCTTCATATTGGGTCCGAACACTGAAGCTTTCTTT
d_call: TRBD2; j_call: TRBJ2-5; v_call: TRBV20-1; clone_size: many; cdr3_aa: CSALRTSGSEGTQYF; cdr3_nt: TGCAGTGCTCTACGGACTAGCGGGAGCGAGGGGACCCAGTACTTC
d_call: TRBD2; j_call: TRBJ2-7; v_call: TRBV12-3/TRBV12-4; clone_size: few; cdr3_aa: CASSSGLAVAPGYEQYF; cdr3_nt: TGTGCCAGCAGTTCAGGACTAGCGGTAGCGCCTGGATACGAGCAGTACTTC
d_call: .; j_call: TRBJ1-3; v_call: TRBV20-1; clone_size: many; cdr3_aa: CSAPGSGNTIYF; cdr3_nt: TGCAGTGCCCCGGGCTCTGGAAACACCATATATTTT
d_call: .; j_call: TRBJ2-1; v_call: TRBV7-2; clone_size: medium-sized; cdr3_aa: CASSLALGEQFF; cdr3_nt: TGTGCCAGCAGCTTGGCTCTGGGTGAGCAGTTCTTC
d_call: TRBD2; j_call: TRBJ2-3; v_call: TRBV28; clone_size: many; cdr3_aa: CASSPLREAGVPDTQYF; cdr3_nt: TGTGCCAGCAGTCCCCTCCGAGAGGCGGGAGTACCAGATACGCAGTATTTT
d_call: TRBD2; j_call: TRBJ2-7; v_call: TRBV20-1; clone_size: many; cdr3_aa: CSARDLVGLAGPYEQYF; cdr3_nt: TGCAGTGCTAGAGATTTAGTCGGGCTAGCGGGGCCCTACGAGCAGTACTTC
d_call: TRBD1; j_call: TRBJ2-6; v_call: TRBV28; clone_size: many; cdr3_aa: CASKGQGHSGANVLTF; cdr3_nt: TGTGCCAGCAAGGGACAGGGCCACTCTGGGGCCAACGTCCTGACTTTC
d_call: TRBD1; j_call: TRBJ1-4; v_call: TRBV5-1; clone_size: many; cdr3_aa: CASSLQGQSNEKLFF; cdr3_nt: TGCGCCAGCAGCTTGCAGGGACAGTCTAATGAAAAACTGTTTTTT
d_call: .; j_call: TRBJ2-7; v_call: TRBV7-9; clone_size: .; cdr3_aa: CASSRDTDPLYEQYF; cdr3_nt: TGTGCTAGCAGCCGGGACACTGATCCCCTCTACGAGCAGTACTTC
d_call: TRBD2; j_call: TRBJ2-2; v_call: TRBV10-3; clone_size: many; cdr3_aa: CAISQAGATGELFF; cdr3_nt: TGTGCCATCAGCCAAGCGGGAGCGACCGGGGAGCTGTTTTTT
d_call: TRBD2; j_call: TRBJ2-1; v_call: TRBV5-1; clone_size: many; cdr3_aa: CASSLGGLVYNEQFF; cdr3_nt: TGCGCCAGCAGCCTCGGAGGACTAGTCTACAATGAGCAGTTCTTC
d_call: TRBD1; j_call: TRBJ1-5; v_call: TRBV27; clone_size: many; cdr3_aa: CASRHTLGQETNQPQHF; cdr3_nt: TGTGCCAGCAGGCATACCTTAGGACAGGAAACCAATCAGCCCCAGCATTTT
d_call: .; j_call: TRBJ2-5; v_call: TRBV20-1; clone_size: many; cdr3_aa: CSRGGGVGRTQYF; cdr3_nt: TGCAGTAGGGGGGGTGGGGTCGGGCGGACCCAGTACTTC
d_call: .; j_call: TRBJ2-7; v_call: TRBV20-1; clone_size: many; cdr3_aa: CSARIREREQYF; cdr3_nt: TGCAGTGCTAGAATACGGGAACGGGAGCAGTACTTC
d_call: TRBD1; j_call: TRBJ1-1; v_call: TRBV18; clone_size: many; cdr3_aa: CASHMGQGITEAFF; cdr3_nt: TGTGCCAGCCACATGGGACAGGGGATCACTGAAGCTTTCTTT
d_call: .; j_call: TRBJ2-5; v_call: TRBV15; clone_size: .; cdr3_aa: CATSRDRVVLETQYF; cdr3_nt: TGTGCCACCAGCAGAGACAGGGTGGTGTTGGAGACCCAATACTTC
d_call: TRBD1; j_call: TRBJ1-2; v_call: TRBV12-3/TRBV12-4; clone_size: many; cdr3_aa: CASIKQGAHGGYTF; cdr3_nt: TGTGCCAGCATCAAACAGGGGGCGCATGGCGGCTACACCTTC
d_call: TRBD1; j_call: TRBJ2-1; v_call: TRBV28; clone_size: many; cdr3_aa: CASRAGTGTSYNEQFF; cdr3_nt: TGTGCCAGCAGAGCCGGGACAGGGACCTCCTACAATGAGCAGTTCTTC
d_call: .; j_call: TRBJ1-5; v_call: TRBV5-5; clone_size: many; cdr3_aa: CASSLDRQSNQPQHF; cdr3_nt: TGTGCCAGCAGCTTGGACCGACAGTCCAATCAGCCCCAGCATTTT
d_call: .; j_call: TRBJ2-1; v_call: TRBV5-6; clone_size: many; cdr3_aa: CASSLGPNNEQFF; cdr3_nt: TGTGCCAGCAGCTTGGGTCCAAACAATGAGCAGTTCTTC
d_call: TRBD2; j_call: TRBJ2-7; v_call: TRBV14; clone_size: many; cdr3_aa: CASSTRGARFYEQYF; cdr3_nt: TGTGCCAGCTCAACGCGGGGGGCGCGGTTCTACGAGCAGTACTTC
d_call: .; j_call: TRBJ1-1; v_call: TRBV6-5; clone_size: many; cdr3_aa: CASSEGRGSTEAFF; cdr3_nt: TGTGCCAGCAGTGAGGGAAGGGGTAGCACTGAAGCTTTCTTT
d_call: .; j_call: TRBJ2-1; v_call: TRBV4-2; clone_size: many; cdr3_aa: CASSQDRGQPYNEQFF; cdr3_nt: TGTGCCAGCAGCCAAGATAGGGGCCAACCCTACAATGAGCAGTTCTTC